Below, 8 T cell receptor beta chains from the same sample are listed, as sequenced in a study of T cell responses to AZD1222 COVID-19 vaccine. Repertoires were generated with immunoSEQ multiplex PCR, while TCRdb's copy carries only in-frame clones and drops some. This table holds about 140,000 clones, over 65% found once. The sequencing used peripheral blood, collected on day 0 of AZD1222 vaccination. The receptors derive from an adult in good health.

The gene calls are TRBV3-1 (or the pseudogene TRBV3-2) and TRBJ2-3; D is perhaps TRBD1 (6 bases). Trimming stripped 6 bases from V and 0 bases from J, with 10 bases between. The germline CDR1 and CDR2 sequences are LGHDT and YNNKEL (reference sequence). CDR3 length: 14 residues. CDR3 amino acids: CASSYRESTDTQYF. In DNA form, the CDR3 reads TGTGCCAGCAGTTACAGGGAAAGCACAGATACGCAGTATTTT.

The V gene is TRBV6-5, the J gene TRBJ1-2, with D uncertain. Per germline, CDR1 MNHEY and CDR2 SVGAGI. The V gene lost 0 bases and the J gene lost 8 bases, with 13 bases spanning the gap. CDR3 length: 14 amino acids. CDR3: CASSYSISARGYTF. CDR3 in DNA: TGTGCCAGCAGTTACTCGATATCGGCTCGCGGCTACACCTTC.

The chain is built from TRBV28 and TRBJ1-4; D not certain. The CDR3 has 14 residues. V was trimmed by 7 bases and J by 4 bases, leaving 13 bases between them. In germline, CDR1 is MDHEN, CDR2 SYDVKM. The CDR3 sequence is CASMEEGGNEKLFF. The CDR3 DNA reads TGTGCCAGCATGGAGGAGGGAGGTAATGAAAAACTGTTTTTT. Filled out from reference TRBV28 and TRBJ1-4, the complete variable domain reads DVKVTQSSRYLVKRTGEKVFLECVQDMDHENMFWYRQDPGLGLRLIYFSYDVKMKEKGDIPEGYSVSREKKERFSLILESASTNQTSMYLCASMEEGGNEKLFFGSGTQLSVL.

J is TRBJ1-5 and V is TRBV6-5; D is perhaps TRBD1 (5 bases). Trimming cost V 8 bases and J 4 bases, with 12 bases left between them. The CDR3 sequence is 13 residues long. Germline CDR1 is MNHEY and CDR2 is SVGAGI. This CDR3 reads CASLRPGNQPQHF. Here the CDR3 DNA reads TGTGCCAGCCTTAGACCAGGGAATCAGCCCCAGCATTTT.

The chain employs TRBV19 and TRBJ2-3, with TRBD1 as a possible D gene (6 bases). Germline CDR1 reads LNHDA; CDR2 reads SQIVND (reference sequence). With 6 bases removed from V and 5 bases from J, the gap between germline ends came to 15 bases. This CDR3 region has 14 residues. The CDR3, as DNA: TGTGCCAGTAGGCCTACTCAGGGGCGAGATACGCAGTATTTT. This codes for CASRPTQGRDTQYF.

This sequence joins TRBV7-6 and TRBJ1-4; no clear D gene. Trimming took 4 bases from V and 0 from J, leaving 12 bases between them. Germline values: CDR1 SGHVS, CDR2 FNYEAQ. There are 16 residues in the CDR3. The CDR3 here is CASSSRSGATNEKLFF. The CDR3 nucleotides read TGTGCCAGCAGCTCTCGTTCCGGGGCAACTAATGAAAAACTGTTTTTT.

The V and J genes are TRBV6-2 or TRBV6-3 and TRBJ1-5, with 8 bases matching TRBD1. CDR1 is MNHEY and CDR2 is SVGEGT in the germline V gene. The trim removed 6 bases at V and 7 bases at J, leaving 14 bases unmatched. The CDR3 runs to 16 residues. The CDR3 protein is CASSPVPGTGKQPQHF. DNA of the CDR3: TGTGCCAGCAGCCCTGTCCCCGGGACAGGTAAACAGCCCCAGCATTTT.

This chain links TRBV20-1 with TRBJ2-1, with no clear D. The V gene lost 4 bases and the J gene lost 9 bases, with 10 bases spanning the gap. Germline loops: CDR1 DFQATT, CDR2 SNEGSKA (reference sequence). The CDR3 loop spans 11 amino acids. The CDR3 region is CSAKSSTEQFF. In DNA form, the CDR3 reads TGCAGTGCTAAAAGCAGTACTGAGCAGTTCTTC.